Following are 3 T cell receptor beta chains from one sample sequenced in a study of vaccination and CD4 T cells after COVID-19 (dated by TCRdb to between 2021 and 2024). The treatment or condition label here, explained by the study, means: approximately 9-day PBMC culture with coronavirus spike peptide pools or control peptides (ViraFEST assay). Which antigens these TCRs recognize remains unknown. Preparation of the library involved PCR. The instrument was an Illumina iSeq 100. TCR sequencing of DNA from cultured CD4+ T cells used the Oncomine TCR Beta short-read assay at the Johns Hopkins FTIC core. TCRdb trimmed public reads at Q25 via fastp, called clones via MiXCR and kept in-frame beta chains. Every CDR3 protein is listed once, alongside the most common genes and DNA of its rows. Present in this sample are about 12,000 distinct CDR3 sequences, roughly 38% of which were seen just once. The top ten constitute less than 25% of the sample.

Sequenced material: cultured CD4+ T cells from blood. The receptors derive from a human donor with COVID-19.

This chain joins TRBV27 and TRBJ2-2; D is unresolved. CDR1 is MNHEY, CDR2 SMNVEV, per germline (reference sequence). Trimming removed 6 bases at V and 7 bases at J, with 12 bases between. The CDR3 is made up of 13 amino acids. For the CDR3, the DNA is TGTGCCAGCAGCCTTTCACGAGGCGGGGAGCTGTTTTTT. As protein: CASSLSRGGELFF.

The rearrangement joins TRBV28 to TRBJ1-2; D remains unclear. The V end lost 2 bases, the J end lost 0 bases, and 19 bases lay between the germline ends. Per the germline V gene, CDR1 is MDHEN and CDR2 is SYDVKM. The CDR3 covers 18 residues. This chain's CDR3 is CASSLSRFGVRPNYGYTF. The CDR3 DNA sequence: TGTGCCAGCAGTTTAAGTCGGTTCGGCGTCAGACCTAACTATGGCTACACCTTC.

The rearrangement uses TRBV19 and TRBJ2-3; no firm D call. Between the trimmed V and J ends, which lost 3 bases and 4 bases, there was a span of 11 bases. The CDR3 runs 14 residues. Germline CDR1 and CDR2: LNHDA and SQIVND (reference sequence). Here the CDR3 reads CASSIVGSPDTQYF. CDR3 sequence (DNA): TGTGCCAGTAGTATTGTGGGGTCGCCAGATACGCAGTATTTT.